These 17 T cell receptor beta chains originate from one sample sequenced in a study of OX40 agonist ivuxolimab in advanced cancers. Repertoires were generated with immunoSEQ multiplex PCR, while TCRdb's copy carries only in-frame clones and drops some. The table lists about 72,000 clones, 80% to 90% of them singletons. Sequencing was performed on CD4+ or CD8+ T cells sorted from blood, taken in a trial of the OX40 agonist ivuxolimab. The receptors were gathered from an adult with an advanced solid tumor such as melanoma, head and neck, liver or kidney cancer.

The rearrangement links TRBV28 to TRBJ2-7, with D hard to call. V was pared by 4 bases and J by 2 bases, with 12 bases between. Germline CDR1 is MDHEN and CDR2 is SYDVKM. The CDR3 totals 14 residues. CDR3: CASSYPLGAYEQYF. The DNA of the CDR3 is TGTGCCAGCAGTTATCCCCTGGGTGCCTACGAGCAGTACTTC.

The CDR3 sequence: CSASGPGELFF. The CDR3 bases are TGCAGTGCTAGTGGGCCGGGGGAACTGTTTTTT. V usage is TRBV20-1 and J usage is TRBJ1-4; D possibly corresponds to TRBD1 (5 bases). This CDR3 comprises 11 residues. Between the trimmed V and J ends, which lost 3 bases and 12 bases, there was a span of 11 bases. Germline V gene sequence: CDR1 DFQATT, CDR2 SNEGSKA (reference sequence).

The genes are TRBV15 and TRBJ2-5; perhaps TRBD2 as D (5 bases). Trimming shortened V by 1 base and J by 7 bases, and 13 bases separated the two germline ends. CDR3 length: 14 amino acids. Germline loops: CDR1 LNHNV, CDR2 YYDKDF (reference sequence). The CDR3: CATSRALGRTTQYF. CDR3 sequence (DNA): TGTGCCACCAGCAGAGCGTTGGGGAGAACGACCCAGTACTTC. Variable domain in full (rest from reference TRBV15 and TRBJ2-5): DAMVIQNPRYQVTQFGKPVTLSCSQTLNHNVMYWYQQKSSQAPKLLFHYYDKDFNNEADTPDNFQSRRPNTSFCFLDIRSPGLGDTAMYLCATSRALGRTTQYFGPGTRLLVL.

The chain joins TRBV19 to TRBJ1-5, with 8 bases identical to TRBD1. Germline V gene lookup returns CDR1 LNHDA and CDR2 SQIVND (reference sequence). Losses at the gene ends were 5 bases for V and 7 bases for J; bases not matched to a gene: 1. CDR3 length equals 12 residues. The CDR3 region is CASSDRGQPQHF. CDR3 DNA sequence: TGTGCCAGTAGTGACAGGGGACAGCCCCAGCATTTT.

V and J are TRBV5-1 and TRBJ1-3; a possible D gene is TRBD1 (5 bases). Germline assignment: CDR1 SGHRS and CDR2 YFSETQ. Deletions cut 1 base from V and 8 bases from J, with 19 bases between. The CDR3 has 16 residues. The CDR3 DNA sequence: TGCGCCAGCAGCTTGCAAAACCCGCAGGGAGGAGACACCATATATTTT. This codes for CASSLQNPQGGDTIYF.

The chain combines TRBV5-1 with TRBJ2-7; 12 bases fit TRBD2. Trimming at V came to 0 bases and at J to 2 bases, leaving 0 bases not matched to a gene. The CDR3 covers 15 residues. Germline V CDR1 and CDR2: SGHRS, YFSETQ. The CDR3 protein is CASSLASGGAYEQYF. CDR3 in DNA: TGCGCCAGCAGCTTGGCTAGCGGGGGGGCCTACGAGCAGTACTTC.

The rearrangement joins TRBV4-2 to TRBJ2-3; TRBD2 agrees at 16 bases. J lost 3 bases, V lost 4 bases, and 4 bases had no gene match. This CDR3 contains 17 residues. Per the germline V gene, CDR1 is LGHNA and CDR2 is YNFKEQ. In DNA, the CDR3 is TGTGCCAGCAGCCCGGGACTAGCGGGAGGGGGTACAGATACGCAGTATTTT. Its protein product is CASSPGLAGGGTDTQYF.

The chain's CDR3 is CASSLVTEETQYF. The CDR3 DNA reads TGTGCCAGCAGCTTGGTCACCGAAGAGACCCAGTACTTC. This chain uses TRBV5-6 with TRBJ2-5; D remains ambiguous. V lost 0 bases and J lost 3, with 6 bases in between. CDR3 length: 13 residues. Germline loops: CDR1 SGHDT, CDR2 YYEEEE.

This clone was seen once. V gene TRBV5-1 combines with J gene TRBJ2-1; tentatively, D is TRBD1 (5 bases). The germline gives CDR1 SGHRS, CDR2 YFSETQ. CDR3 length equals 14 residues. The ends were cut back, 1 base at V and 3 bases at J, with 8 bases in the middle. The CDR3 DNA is TGCGCCAGCAGCTTGCAGGGTTTCTACAATGAGCAGTTCTTC. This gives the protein CASSLQGFYNEQFF.

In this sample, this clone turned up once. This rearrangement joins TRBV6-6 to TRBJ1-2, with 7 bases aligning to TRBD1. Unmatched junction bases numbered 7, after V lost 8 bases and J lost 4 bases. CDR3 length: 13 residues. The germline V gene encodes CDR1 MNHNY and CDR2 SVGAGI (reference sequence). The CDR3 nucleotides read TGTGCCAGCTATGGGACAGACCTCTATGGCTACACCTTC. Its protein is CASYGTDLYGYTF.

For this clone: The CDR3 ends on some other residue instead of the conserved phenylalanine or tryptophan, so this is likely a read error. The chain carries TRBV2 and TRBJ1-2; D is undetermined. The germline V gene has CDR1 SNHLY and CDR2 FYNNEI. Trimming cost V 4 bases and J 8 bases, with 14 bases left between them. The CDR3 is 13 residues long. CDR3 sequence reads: CASSVGPRFGYTL. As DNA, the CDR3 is TGTGCCAGCAGTGTGGGCCCCCGGTTCGGCTACACCCTC.

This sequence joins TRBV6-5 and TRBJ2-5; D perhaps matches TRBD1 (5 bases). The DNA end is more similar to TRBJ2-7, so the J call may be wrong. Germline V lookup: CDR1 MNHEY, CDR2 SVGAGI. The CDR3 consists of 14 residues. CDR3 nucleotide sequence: TGTGCCAGCAGTCCCAGGGCCATCTCCTACGAGCAGTACTTC. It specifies CASSPRAISYEQYF.

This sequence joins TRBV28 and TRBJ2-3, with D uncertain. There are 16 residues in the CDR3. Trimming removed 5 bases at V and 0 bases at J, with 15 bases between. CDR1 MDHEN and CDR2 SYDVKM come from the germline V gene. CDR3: CASSQGWPSSTDTQYF. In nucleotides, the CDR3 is TGTGCCAGCAGTCAAGGGTGGCCCTCTAGCACAGATACGCAGTATTTT.

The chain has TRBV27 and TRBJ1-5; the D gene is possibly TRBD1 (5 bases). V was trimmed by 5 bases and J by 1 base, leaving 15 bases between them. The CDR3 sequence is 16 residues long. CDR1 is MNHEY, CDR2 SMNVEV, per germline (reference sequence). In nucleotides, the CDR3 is TGTGCCAGCAGTCGGAGACCAGGGCTGAGCAATCAGCCCCAGCATTTT. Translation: CASSRRPGLSNQPQHF.

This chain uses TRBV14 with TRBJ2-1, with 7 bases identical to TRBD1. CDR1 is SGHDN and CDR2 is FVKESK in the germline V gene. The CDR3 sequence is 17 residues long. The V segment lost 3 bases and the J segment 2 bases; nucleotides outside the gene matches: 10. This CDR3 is CASSHPGWGTAYNEQFF. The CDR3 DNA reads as TGTGCCAGCAGCCACCCTGGCTGGGGGACAGCCTACAATGAGCAGTTCTTC.

CDR3 DNA sequence: TGTGCCAGCAGTTTAACCCTAAATCAGCCCCAGCATTTT. Its translation: CASSLTLNQPQHF. The rearrangement joins TRBV28 to TRBJ1-5; D is ambiguous. This CDR3 region has 13 residues. With 2 bases removed from V and 4 bases from J, the gap between germline ends came to 6 bases. Germline V gene lookup returns CDR1 MDHEN and CDR2 SYDVKM. The whole variable domain, filled in from reference TRBV28 and TRBJ1-5, reads DVKVTQSSRYLVKRTGEKVFLECVQDMDHENMFWYRQDPGLGLRLIYFSYDVKMKEKGDIPEGYSVSREKKERFSLILESASTNQTSMYLCASSLTLNQPQHFGDGTRLSIL.

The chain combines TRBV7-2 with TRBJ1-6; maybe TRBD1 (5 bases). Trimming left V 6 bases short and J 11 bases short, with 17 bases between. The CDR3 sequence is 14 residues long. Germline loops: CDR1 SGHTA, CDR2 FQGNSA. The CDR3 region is CASRRQGSQTPLHF. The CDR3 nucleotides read TGTGCCAGCAGGAGGCAGGGATCACAAACACCCCTCCACTTT.